These T cell receptor beta chains were read from a single sample in a study of blood T cell repertoires in COVID-19. The table came from immunoSEQ multiplex PCR; TCRdb's copy has only in-frame clones and leaves some out. The sample has approximately 220,000 clones; 88% are singletons. Sequencing used PBMCs or T cells enriched from blood (not recorded which). The receptors derive from a woman in her twenties or thirties who had recovered from COVID-19. Both conserved end residues are trimmed from each CDR3.

v_call	j_call	cdr3_aa
TRBV6-1	TRBJ2-1	ASSETRGGYNEQF
TRBV7-9	TRBJ2-1	ASSLAGEDEQF
TRBV4-1	TRBJ1-2	ASSQDFTGGLSRGYT
TRBV5-6	TRBJ2-2	ASSPKWRGGATGELF
TRBV2	TRBJ2-5	ASKRELAGFNQETQY
TRBV7-2	TRBJ1-5	ASSSQGGASHAPQH
TRBV3-1/TRBV3-2	TRBJ2-7	ASSQKDRAGGVEQY
TRBV6-2/TRBV6-3	TRBJ1-1	ASSRTGSQAF
TRBV4-3	TRBJ1-4	ASSQGDSEKLF
TRBV27	TRBJ2-7	ASSPMTDLPYEQY
TRBV7-2	TRBJ1-3	ASSLAHRGGNTIY
TRBV9	TRBJ1-3	ASSVATSSGNTIY
TRBV7-3	TRBJ2-1	ASSLSRGSYNEQF
TRBV21-1	TRBJ2-3	ASSKILGGASDTQY
TRBV7-2	TRBJ2-7	ASSLQGLTSYEQY
TRBV7-2	TRBJ2-5	ASSKGGDPRQETQY
TRBV29-1	TRBJ1-2	SVGTASPNYGYT
TRBV5-1	TRBJ1-3	ASSLYLGDGNTIY
TRBV2	TRBJ1-2	ASSGDMEGYT
TRBV4-3	TRBJ1-2	ASSRQGGYGYT
TRBV11-3	TRBJ2-7	ASSPGPGLRHEQY
TRBV6-1	TRBJ1-2	ASSEALPGSGYGYT
TRBV4-2	TRBJ2-4	ASSQGPNIQY
TRBV4-1	TRBJ2-7	ASSQEVGAYYEQY
TRBV11-3	TRBJ2-7	ASSLERTSAPL
TRBV4-1	TRBJ2-2	ASSQETHTTGGELF
TRBV10-2	TRBJ1-5	ASSWRRYEPQH
TRBV3-1/TRBV3-2	TRBJ2-3	ASSQSLAGGTDTQY
TRBV6-1	TRBJ1-5	ASSEVRDQPQH
TRBV4-2	TRBJ2-7	ASSQPDRRSYEQY
TRBV5-6	TRBJ1-2	ASSFRDRGIDGYT
TRBV9	TRBJ2-1	ASSGTSSGGLQKQF
TRBV19	TRBJ1-5	ASSMRRGFAASGNQPQH
TRBV9	TRBJ2-6	ASSVTVSGANVLT
TRBV4-3	TRBJ2-7	ASSQDPGQGDEQY
TRBV9	TRBJ2-1	ASSVDAGSYNEQF
TRBV5-4	TRBJ2-7	ASSSGLAGGRHPEQY
TRBV6-5	TRBJ2-5	ASRNGQPGGETQY
TRBV7-2	TRBJ1-1	ASSPRGDSNTEAF
TRBV7-9	TRBJ1-1	ASPEKTGSVNTEAF
TRBV18	TRBJ2-2	ASSPAVTGRTGELF